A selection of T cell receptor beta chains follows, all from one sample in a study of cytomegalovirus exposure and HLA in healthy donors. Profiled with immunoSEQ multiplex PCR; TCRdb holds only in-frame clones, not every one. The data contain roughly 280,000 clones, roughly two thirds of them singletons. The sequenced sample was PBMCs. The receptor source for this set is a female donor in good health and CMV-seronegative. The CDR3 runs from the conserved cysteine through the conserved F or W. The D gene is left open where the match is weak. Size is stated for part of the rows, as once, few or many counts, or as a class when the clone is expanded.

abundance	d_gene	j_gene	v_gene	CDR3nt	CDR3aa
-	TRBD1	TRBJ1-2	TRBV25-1	TGTGCCAGCACCTCACAGGGGGGTGGCTACACCTTC	CASTSQGGGYTF
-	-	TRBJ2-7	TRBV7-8	TGTGCCAGCAGCTTATCCAACTACGAGCAGTACTTC	CASSLSNYEQYF
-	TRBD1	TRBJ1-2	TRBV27	TGTGCCAGCAGTTTATCGAGCAGGGGGCTTCAAGGCTACACCTTC	CASSLSSRGLQGYTF
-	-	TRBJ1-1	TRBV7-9	TGTGCCAGCAGCTTAACCGGGGGGGGAACTGAAGCTTTCTTT	CASSLTGGGTEAFF
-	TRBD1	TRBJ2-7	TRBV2	TGTGCCAGCAGCCTCCCGGGACAGTTCTACGAGCAGTACTTC	CASSLPGQFYEQYF
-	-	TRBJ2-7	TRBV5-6	TGTGCCAGCAGCTTTGGCCAGGGGCACTACGAGCAGTACTTC	CASSFGQGHYEQYF
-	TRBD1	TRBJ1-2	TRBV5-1	TGCGCCAGCAGCTTAAATGGACAGGGTGGGGGTCGAGGCTACACCTTC	CASSLNGQGGGRGYTF
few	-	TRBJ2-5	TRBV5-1	TGCGCCAGCAGCTTGGCCGTCGGGAATACAAAAGAGACCCAGTACTTC	CASSLAVGNTKETQYF
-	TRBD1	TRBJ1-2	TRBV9	TGTGCCAGCAAGGACAGGGATGGCTACACCTTC	CASKDRDGYTF
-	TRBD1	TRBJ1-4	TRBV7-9	TGTGCCAGCAGCTTAGCCGACAGGGGGCGTGAAAAACTGTTTTTT	CASSLADRGREKLFF
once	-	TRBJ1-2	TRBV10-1	TGCGCCAGCAGTGAGTCGGGCAGAGGCTACACCTTC	CASSESGRGYTF
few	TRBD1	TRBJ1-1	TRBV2	TGTGCCAGCAGTGCTAGACAGGGGGTGAACACTGAAGCTTTCTTT	CASSARQGVNTEAFF
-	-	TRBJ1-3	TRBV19	TGTGCCAGTAGTAGGGCGGGAATCACTGGAAACACCATATATTTT	CASSRAGITGNTIYF
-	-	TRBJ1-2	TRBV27	TGTGCCACCCGAGGGGGTTGGAGGGGCTACACCTTC	CATRGGWRGYTF
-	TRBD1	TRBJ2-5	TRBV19	TGTGCCAGCGGACAGGGAAGTGAGACCCAGTACTTC	CASGQGSETQYF
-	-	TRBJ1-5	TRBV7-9	TGTGCCAGCAGCCAGGGGTGGAGCAATCAGCCCCAGCATTTT	CASSQGWSNQPQHF
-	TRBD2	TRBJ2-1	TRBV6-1	TGTGCCAGCAGTGACGTGAGGACTAGCGGGAGGGCCGATGAGCAGTTCTTC	CASSDVRTSGRADEQFF
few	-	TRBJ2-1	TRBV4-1	TGCGCCAGCAGCCAGGGCACAGGGATCTACAATGAGCAGTTCTTC	CASSQGTGIYNEQFF
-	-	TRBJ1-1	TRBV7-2	TGTGCCAGCAGCTTAGTCGCCGGGGGCGGGGGCACTGAAGCTTTCTTT	CASSLVAGGGGTEAFF
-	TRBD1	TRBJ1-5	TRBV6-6	TGTGCCAGCAGCACCAGGGGGAACAATCAGCCCCAGCATTTT	CASSTRGNNQPQHF
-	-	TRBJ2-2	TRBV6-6	TGTGCCAGCAGTTACTCGATCGAGGTTCCTGGGGAGCTGTTTTTT	CASSYSIEVPGELFF
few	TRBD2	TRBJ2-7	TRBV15	TGTGCCACCAGCAGAGATCGACTAGCGGGATCGTACGAGCAGTACTTC	CATSRDRLAGSYEQYF
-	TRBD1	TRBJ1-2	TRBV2	TGTGCCAGCAGTCAAACAGGGGGAGGGTATGGCTACACCTTC	CASSQTGGGYGYTF
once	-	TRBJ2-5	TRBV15	TGTGCCACCAGCAGCCCAGTGCTGGACAGCGGCTACCAAGAGACCCAGTACTTC	CATSSPVLDSGYQETQYF
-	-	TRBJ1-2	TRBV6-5	TGTGCCAGCAGTTACTCGATTGGGCCGCTATTAGGCTACACCTTC	CASSYSIGPLLGYTF